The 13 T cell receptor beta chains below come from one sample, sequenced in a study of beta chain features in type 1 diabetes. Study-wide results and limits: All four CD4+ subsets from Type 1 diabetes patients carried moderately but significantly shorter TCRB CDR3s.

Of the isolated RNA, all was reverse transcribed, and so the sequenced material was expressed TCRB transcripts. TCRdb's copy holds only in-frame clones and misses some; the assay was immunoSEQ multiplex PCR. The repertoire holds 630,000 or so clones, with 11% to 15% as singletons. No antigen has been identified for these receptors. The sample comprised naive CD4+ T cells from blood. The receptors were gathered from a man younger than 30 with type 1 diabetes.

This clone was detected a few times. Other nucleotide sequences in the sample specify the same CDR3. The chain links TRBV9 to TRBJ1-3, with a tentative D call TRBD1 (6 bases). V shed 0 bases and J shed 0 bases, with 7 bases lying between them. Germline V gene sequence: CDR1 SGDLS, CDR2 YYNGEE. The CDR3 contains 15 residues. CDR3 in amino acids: CASSVEGVSGNTIYF. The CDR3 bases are TGTGCCAGCAGCGTAGAGGGGGTCTCTGGAAACACCATATATTTT.

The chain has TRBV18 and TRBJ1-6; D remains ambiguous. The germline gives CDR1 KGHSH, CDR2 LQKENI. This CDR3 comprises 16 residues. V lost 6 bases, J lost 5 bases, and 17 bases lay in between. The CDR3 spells CASSVDGGQNNSPLHF. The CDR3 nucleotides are TGTGCCAGCTCCGTAGACGGAGGTCAAAATAATTCACCCCTCCACTTT.

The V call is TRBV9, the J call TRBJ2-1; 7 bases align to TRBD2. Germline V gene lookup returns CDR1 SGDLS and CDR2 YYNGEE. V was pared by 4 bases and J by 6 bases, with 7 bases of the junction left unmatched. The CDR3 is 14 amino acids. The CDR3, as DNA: TGTGCCAGCAGCAAAAGCGGGACCCCCAATGAGCAGTTCTTC. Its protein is CASSKSGTPNEQFF.

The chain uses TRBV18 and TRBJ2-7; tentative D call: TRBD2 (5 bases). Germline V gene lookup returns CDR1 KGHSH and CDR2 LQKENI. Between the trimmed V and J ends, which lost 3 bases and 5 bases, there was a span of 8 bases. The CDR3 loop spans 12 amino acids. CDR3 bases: TGTGCCAGCTCACCGCCGAGGGACGAGCAGTACTTC. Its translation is CASSPPRDEQYF.

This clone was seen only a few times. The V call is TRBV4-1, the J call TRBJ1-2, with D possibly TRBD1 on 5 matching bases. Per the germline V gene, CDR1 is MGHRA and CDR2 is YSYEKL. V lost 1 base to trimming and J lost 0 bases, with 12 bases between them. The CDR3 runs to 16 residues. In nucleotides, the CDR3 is TGCGCCAGCAGCCAAGGTAGACAGAGATCTAACTATGGCTACACCTTC. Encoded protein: CASSQGRQRSNYGYTF.

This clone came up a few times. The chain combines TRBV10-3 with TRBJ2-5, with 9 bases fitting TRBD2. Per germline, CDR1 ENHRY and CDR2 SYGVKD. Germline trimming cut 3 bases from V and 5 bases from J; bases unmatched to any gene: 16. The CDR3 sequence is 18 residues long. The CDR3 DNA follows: TGTGCCATCAGTGACCCCCCGGGCCTAGCGGGGACTACGGAGACCCAGTACTTC. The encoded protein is CAISDPPGLAGTTETQYF.

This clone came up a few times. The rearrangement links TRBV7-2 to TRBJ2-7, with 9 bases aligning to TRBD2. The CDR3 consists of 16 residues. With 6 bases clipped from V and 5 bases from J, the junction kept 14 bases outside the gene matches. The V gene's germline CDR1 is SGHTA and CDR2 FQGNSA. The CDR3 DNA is TGTGCCAGCAGATTTCCTAGCGGGGCTAGGCCCGACGAGCAGTACTTC. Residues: CASRFPSGARPDEQYF.

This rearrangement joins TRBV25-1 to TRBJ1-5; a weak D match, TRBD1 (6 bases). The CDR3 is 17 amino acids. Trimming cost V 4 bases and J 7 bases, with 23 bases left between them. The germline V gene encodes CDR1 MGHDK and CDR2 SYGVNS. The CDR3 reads CASSGLPDSLLGQPQHF. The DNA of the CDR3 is TGTGCCAGCAGTGGCCTTCCGGACAGTCTGCTCGGGCAGCCCCAGCATTTT.

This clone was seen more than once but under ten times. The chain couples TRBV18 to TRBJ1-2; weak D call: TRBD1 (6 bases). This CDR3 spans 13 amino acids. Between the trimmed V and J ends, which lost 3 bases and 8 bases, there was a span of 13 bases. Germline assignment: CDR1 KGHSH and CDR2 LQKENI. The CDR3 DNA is TGTGCCAGCTCACCGTCTCGCGGGGGCGGCTACACCTTC. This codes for CASSPSRGGGYTF.

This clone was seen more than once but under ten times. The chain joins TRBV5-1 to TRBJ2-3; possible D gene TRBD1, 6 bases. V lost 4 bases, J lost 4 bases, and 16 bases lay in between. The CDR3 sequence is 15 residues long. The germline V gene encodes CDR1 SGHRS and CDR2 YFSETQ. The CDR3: CASSGGHSEADTQYF. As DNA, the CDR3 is TGCGCCAGCAGCGGGGGCCATTCGGAAGCAGATACGCAGTATTTT. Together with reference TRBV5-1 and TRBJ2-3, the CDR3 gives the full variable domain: KAGVTQTPRYLIKTRGQQVTLSCSPISGHRSVSWYQQTPGQGLQFLFEYFSETQRNKGNFPGRFSGRQFSNSRSEMNVSTLELGDSALYLCASSGGHSEADTQYFGPGTRLTVL.

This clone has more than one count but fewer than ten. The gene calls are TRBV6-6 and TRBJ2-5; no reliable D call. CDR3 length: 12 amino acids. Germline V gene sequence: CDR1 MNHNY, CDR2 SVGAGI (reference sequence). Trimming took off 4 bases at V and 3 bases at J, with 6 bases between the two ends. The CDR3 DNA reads TGTGCCAGCAGTTCGACCGAAGAGACCCAGTACTTC. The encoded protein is CASSSTEETQYF.

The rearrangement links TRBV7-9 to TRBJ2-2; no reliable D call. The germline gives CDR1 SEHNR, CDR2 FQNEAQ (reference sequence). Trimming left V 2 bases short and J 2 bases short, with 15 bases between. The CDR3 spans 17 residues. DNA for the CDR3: TGTGCCAGCAGCTTAAGTCATGGCGGATTCAACACCGGGGAGCTGTTTTTT. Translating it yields CASSLSHGGFNTGELFF.

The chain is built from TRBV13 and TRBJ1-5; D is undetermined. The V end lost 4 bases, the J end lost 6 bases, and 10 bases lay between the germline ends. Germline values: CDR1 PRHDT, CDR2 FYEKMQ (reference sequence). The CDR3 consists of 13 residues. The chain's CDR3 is CASSSRRSQPQHF. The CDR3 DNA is TGTGCCAGCAGCTCCCGAAGGAGTCAGCCCCAGCATTTT.